Given below is one TCR beta chain in context. This entry is derived from a study of blood T cell repertoires in COVID-19. As for the study in general: Collection of acute and convalescent COVID-19 samples took place in the United States, Italy and Spain. Sources were T cells, B-cell-depleted T cells, or PBMCs; the material itself was cDNA or gDNA.

Here immunoSEQ multiplex PCR was the method, and the copy in TCRdb shows in-frame clones only, minus some. The sample holds some 200,000 clones, 75% to 90% seen once. V gave up 4 bases and J gave up 4 bases, with 10 bases separating them. Germline V CDR1 and CDR2: SGHNT, YENEEA. The CDR3 runs 13 residues. The TCR was taken from a woman aged 40 to 49 with acute or convalescent COVID-19. Sequencing was performed on peripheral blood. The chain employs TRBV11-3 and TRBJ2-5; TRBD1 might be the D (5 bases). DNA for the CDR3: TGTGCCAGCAGCTGGAGTACAGGAGAGACCCAGTACTTC. Translating gives CASSWSTGETQYF. Full variable domain (missing parts from reference TRBV11-3 and TRBJ2-5): EAGVVQSPRYKIIEKKQPVAFWCNPISGHNTLYWYLQNLGQGPELLIRYENEEAVDDSQLPKDRFSAERLKGVDSTLKIQPAELGDSAVYLCASSWSTGETQYFGPGTRLLVL.